What follows are 10 T cell receptor beta chains derived from one specimen sequenced in a study of OX40 agonist ivuxolimab in advanced cancers. Assay: immunoSEQ multiplex PCR; the TCRdb copy retains only in-frame clones and omits some. Among about 46,000 clones listed, 82% were seen once. Sequencing was performed on CD4+ or CD8+ T cells sorted from blood, taken in a trial of the OX40 agonist ivuxolimab. These receptors all stem from an adult with an advanced solid tumor such as melanoma, head and neck, liver or kidney cancer.

V usage is TRBV6-1 and J usage is TRBJ2-3, with TRBD2 matching over 8 bases. The trim removed 6 bases at V and 2 bases at J, leaving 4 bases unmatched. The CDR3 has 14 residues. CDR1 is MNHNS, CDR2 SASEGT, per germline. As DNA, the CDR3 is TGTGCCAGCAGGACGGGGGGGGCCACAGATACGCAGTATTTT. It encodes CASRTGGATDTQYF.

V and J are TRBV18 and TRBJ2-3; D not certain. In germline, CDR1 is KGHSH, CDR2 LQKENI. With 6 bases removed from V and 2 bases from J, the gap between germline ends came to 12 bases. This CDR3 has 14 residues. Here the CDR3 reads CASSSTRPTDTQYF. The CDR3 bases are TGTGCCAGCTCCAGTACACGTCCCACAGATACGCAGTATTTT.

This rearrangement joins TRBV6-5 to TRBJ2-1; a possible D gene is TRBD2 (6 bases). This CDR3 contains 13 residues. CDR1 is MNHEY, CDR2 SVGAGI, per germline. V was trimmed by 6 bases and J by 7 bases, leaving 13 bases between them. The CDR3 sequence is CASRMDGRNEQFF. The CDR3 coding sequence is TGTGCCAGCAGGATGGACGGGAGAAATGAGCAGTTCTTC.

V gene TRBV6-5 combines with J gene TRBJ1-2, with TRBD1 matching 7 bases. V gave up 7 bases and J gave up 2 bases; unmatched junction bases: 4. The V gene's germline CDR1 is MNHEY and CDR2 SVGAGI. The CDR3 contains 13 residues. In DNA form, the CDR3 reads TGTGCCAGCATGACAGGGCCCAACTATGGCTACACCTTC. This sequence encodes CASMTGPNYGYTF.

The CDR3 DNA reads TGTGCCAGGACACAGGGAGGAAACACCATATATTTT. This translates into CARTQGGNTIYF. The chain joins TRBV27 to TRBJ1-3; a possible D gene is TRBD1 (6 bases). CDR3 size: 12 residues. Germline V CDR1 and CDR2: MNHEY, SMNVEV (reference sequence). V was trimmed by 9 bases and J by 4 bases, leaving 10 bases between them.

This clone was found once. This sequence joins TRBV5-6 and TRBJ2-5; 11 bases fit TRBD2. J gave up 5 bases and V 4 bases, and 10 bases lay outside the gene matches. Germline assignment: CDR1 SGHDT and CDR2 YYEEEE. The CDR3 consists of 16 residues. In DNA, the CDR3 is TGTGCCAGCAGCCCTCGGGGTAGCGGGGGGGCCGAGACCCAGTACTTC. Its translation is CASSPRGSGGAETQYF. The full variable domain, with the rest looked up from reference TRBV5-6 and TRBJ2-5, is DAGVTQSPTHLIKTRGQQVTLRCSPKSGHDTVSWYQQALGQGPQFIFQYYEEEERQRGNFPDRFSGHQFPNYSSELNVNALLLGDSALYLCASSPRGSGGAETQYFGPGTRLLVL.

This clone was observed a single time. The rearrangement uses TRBV5-6 and TRBJ1-1; TRBD1 might be the D (5 bases). Germline CDR1 is SGHDT and CDR2 is YYEEEE. V lost 0 bases, J lost 7 bases, and 16 bases lay in between. The CDR3 runs to 15 residues. CDR3 protein: CASSLAGRVGLEAFF. DNA for the CDR3: TGTGCCAGCAGCTTGGCGGGGCGAGTGGGCCTTGAAGCTTTCTTT.

V is TRBV30 and J is TRBJ1-6; 8 bases fit TRBD1. The CDR3 is 14 amino acids. J lost 7 bases, V lost 2 bases, and 4 bases had no gene match. CDR1 is GTSNPN and CDR2 is SVGIG in the germline V gene (reference sequence). CDR3 region: CAWSFRTGNSPLHF. CDR3 DNA sequence: TGTGCCTGGAGTTTTCGGACAGGGAATTCACCCCTCCACTTT.

The count of this clone is one. Other nucleotide sequences in the sample specify the same CDR3. V and J are TRBV30 and TRBJ1-1, with D hard to call. This CDR3 has 16 amino acids. Trimming shortened V by 0 bases and J by 0 bases, and 14 bases separated the two germline ends. Germline-derived CDR1 and CDR2 are GTSNPN and SVGIG (reference sequence). CDR3 residues: CAWSVSVGRLNTEAFF. CDR3 coding DNA: TGTGCCTGGAGTGTTTCGGTGGGCAGACTGAACACTGAAGCTTTCTTT.

The chain carries TRBV10-3 and TRBJ1-6; TRBD1 matches at 10 bases. CDR3 length: 13 amino acids. V lost 10 bases, J lost 7 bases, and 4 bases stayed unmatched. The germline V gene has CDR1 ENHRY and CDR2 SYGVKD. CDR3 nucleotides: TGTGCCAGCCGGGACAGGGGAAATTCACCCCTCCACTTT. It encodes CASRDRGNSPLHF.